The 2 T cell receptor beta chains listed next were all sequenced from one sample in a study of shared clonotypes between healthy human individuals (TCRdb year 2020). The library relied on the immunoSEQ multiplex PCR assay. TCRdb retrieved this table from immuneACCESS and kept in-frame rearrangements only. Not all clones are present; in checked studies, unresolved V genes account for under half, and no reason is known for the remainder. This sample gives about 2.4 million clones in total; roughly 93% of them show up just once. Around 0.4% of the sample belongs to the ten largest clones. Sequencing was carried out using naive CD4+ T cells from PBMCs. Read against the paper, the sample's cell subset or site label means: CD45RA+ positively selected. These receptors were collected from a man younger than 35 in good health. Some clones in this sample may be carry-over from other donors' samples.

The gene calls are TRBV7-9 and TRBJ2-4; TRBD2 might be the D (5 bases). CDR1 SEHNR and CDR2 FQNEAQ come from the germline V gene (reference sequence). The CDR3 spans 16 residues. V was clipped by 5 bases and J by 3 bases, with 17 bases between them. CDR3 protein: CASSPAANSVKNIQYF. The CDR3 DNA is TGTGCCAGCAGCCCTGCCGCTAATAGCGTCAAAAACATTCAGTACTTC.

The chain has TRBV19 and TRBJ1-2, with TRBD1 as a possible D gene (5 bases). Deletions cut 5 bases from V and 2 bases from J, with 9 bases between. CDR1 and CDR2 (germline): LNHDA, SQIVND (reference sequence). The CDR3 contains 13 residues. The CDR3 loop is CASSESGNYGYTF. The CDR3 DNA sequence: TGTGCCAGTAGTGAGTCAGGGAACTATGGCTACACCTTC.